The rows below give T cell receptor beta chains drawn from one sample of a study of blood T cell repertoires in COVID-19. TCRdb's table, derived via immunoSEQ multiplex PCR, lists solely in-frame clones and lacks some. The sample carries around 400,000 clones, roughly 90% recorded once. Sequencing was performed on peripheral blood. These receptors were taken from a man aged 40-49 years with acute or convalescent COVID-19. Both conserved end residues are part of each CDR3. D genes are given only for firm matches. Where a row states a size, it is once, few, many or the class of an expanded clone; other rows omit it.

V gene,J gene,D gene,clone size,CDR3 protein,CDR3 DNA
TRBV28,TRBJ1-2,TRBD1,.,CASSPRQGLYGYTF,TGTGCCAGCAGCCCTCGACAGGGACTCTATGGCTACACCTTC
TRBV7-2,TRBJ2-3,TRBD2,.,CASSWTVGGTSSRDTQYF,TGTGCCAGCAGCTGGACGGTGGGAGGGACTAGCTCTCGAGATACGCAGTATTTT
TRBV7-3,TRBJ2-2,.,few,CASSSIRSGELFF,TGTGCCAGCAGCTCGATAAGGAGCGGGGAGCTGTTTTTT
TRBV2,TRBJ2-7,.,.,CASSVDSQGYEQYF,TGTGCCAGCAGTGTGGACTCCCAAGGTTACGAGCAGTACTTC
TRBV7-9,TRBJ1-4,.,.,CASSPFKRPNEKLFF,TGTGCCAGCAGCCCTTTCAAGCGCCCTAATGAAAAACTGTTTTTT
TRBV19,TRBJ1-2,TRBD1,.,CASSIDRDNGYTF,TGTGCCAGTAGTATCGACAGGGATAATGGCTACACCTTC
TRBV5-1,TRBJ1-5,TRBD1,once,CASSRRDRALQPQHF,TGCGCCAGCAGCCGCCGGGACAGGGCATTACAGCCCCAGCATTTT
TRBV29-1,TRBJ1-2,.,once,CSVVGEGAAGYGYTF,TGCAGCGTTGTTGGAGAAGGGGCGGCAGGCTATGGCTACACCTTC
TRBV9,TRBJ2-2,.,.,CASSVARNTGELFF,TGTGCCAGCAGCGTGGCTAGAAACACCGGGGAGCTGTTTTTT
TRBV19,TRBJ1-1,.,few,CASTQVPRQGEAFF,TGTGCCAGTACCCAGGTGCCGAGACAAGGTGAAGCTTTCTTT
TRBV19,TRBJ1-2,TRBD1,.,CASSAGDRGLRGYTF,TGTGCCAGTAGTGCCGGGGACAGGGGCTTGAGGGGCTACACCTTC
TRBV6-2/TRBV6-3,TRBJ1-4,TRBD1,.,CASSTGTGEAEKLFF,TGTGCCAGCAGTACGGGGACAGGGGAAGCGGAAAAACTGTTTTTT
TRBV19,TRBJ2-1,TRBD2,many,CASSGLAGTYNEQFF,TGTGCCAGTTCAGGACTAGCGGGTACCTACAATGAGCAGTTCTTC
TRBV12-1,TRBJ1-6,.,few,CASTVKPDDRGSSPLHF,TGTGCCAGCACCGTAAAACCTGACGACAGGGGGAGTTCACCCCTCCACTTT
TRBV10-1,TRBJ2-2,TRBD2,.,CASSDPGLAGVTGELFF,TGCGCCAGCAGTGACCCTGGACTAGCGGGAGTCACCGGGGAGCTGTTTTTT
TRBV30,TRBJ2-3,TRBD1,.,CAWSGTGGLTDTQYF,TGTGCCTGGAGTGGGACAGGGGGGCTCACGGATACGCAGTATTTT
TRBV7-9,TRBJ2-3,TRBD2,.,CASSPTSGPSTDTQYF,TGTGCCAGCAGCCCCACTAGCGGTCCTAGCACAGATACGCAGTATTTT
TRBV2,TRBJ2-1,TRBD2,.,CASSSLAGALDEQFF,TGTGCCAGCAGTTCTCTAGCGGGGGCCCTCGATGAGCAGTTCTTC
TRBV5-1,TRBJ2-7,.,.,CASSLDLTGKAYEQYF,TGCGCCAGCAGCTTGGATTTGACAGGAAAAGCCTACGAGCAGTACTTC
TRBV5-1,TRBJ2-3,.,.,CASSFRQGTDTQYF,TGCGCCAGCAGCTTTAGGCAGGGCACAGATACGCAGTATTTT
TRBV18,TRBJ1-1,TRBD1,.,CASSQGQSGTEAFF,TGTGCCAGCTCACAGGGACAGTCGGGCACTGAAGCTTTCTTT
TRBV28,TRBJ1-2,.,.,CASSLSGLSGYTF,TGTGCCAGCAGTTTATCAGGTCTCTCTGGCTACACCTTC